The 5 T cell receptor beta chains given below trace back to one sample, sequenced in a study of lymphopenia after photon versus proton radiotherapy (dated by TCRdb to the late 2010s). The library was obtained by the immunoSEQ multiplex PCR assay. The table was pulled from immuneACCESS by TCRdb, which kept in-frame rearrangements only. Such tables lose some clones; where checked, under half of the loss comes from unresolved V genes, and the rest has no known cause. Here the sample has around 19,000 clones; about 83% occur a single time. In total, the top ten clones hold 2.9% of the sample. This sample comprised peripheral blood, obtained from a patient treated with photon-based radiotherapy. These receptors all stem from a woman in her 50s with pancreatic cancer.

This chain connects TRBV7-9 to TRBJ1-2; 7 positions agree with TRBD1. This CDR3 is 14 amino acids long. Trimming took 5 bases from V and 4 from J; bases not matched to a gene: 7. The germline gives CDR1 SEHNR, CDR2 FQNEAQ (reference sequence). The CDR3 DNA reads as TGTGCCAGCAGCACGGAAGGACAGGTCTATGGCTACACCTTC. Encoded protein: CASSTEGQVYGYTF.

This clone was detected only once. The chain links TRBV18 to TRBJ2-2; the D call may be TRBD1 or TRBD2 (5 bases each). The germline V gene has CDR1 KGHSH and CDR2 LQKENI. With 10 bases removed from V and 4 bases from J, the gap between germline ends came to 19 bases. CDR3 length equals 15 residues. CDR3 in amino acids: CATFNGAKGTGELFF. For the CDR3, the DNA is TGTGCCACTTTTAACGGGGCGAAAGGCACCGGGGAGCTGTTTTTT.

This chain connects TRBV7-2 to TRBJ2-1; D unresolved. Germline V gene sequence: CDR1 SGHTA, CDR2 FQGNSA. The CDR3 length is 13 residues. With 5 bases removed from V and 5 bases from J, the gap between germline ends came to 10 bases. CDR3: CASSPPSHNEQFF. In nucleotides, the CDR3 is TGTGCCAGCAGCCCACCTAGTCACAATGAGCAGTTCTTC.

This chain links TRBV4-1 with TRBJ2-7; TRBD1 matches at 8 bases. The V segment lost 4 bases and the J segment 5 bases; nucleotides outside the gene matches: 10. The CDR3 has 15 residues. Per germline, CDR1 MGHRA and CDR2 YSYEKL. The CDR3 protein is CASSPLTGAKNEQYF. In nucleotides, the CDR3 is TGCGCCAGCAGCCCTTTGACAGGGGCGAAAAACGAGCAGTACTTC.

V is TRBV19 and J is TRBJ1-1, with 8 bases matching TRBD1. Trimming took 6 bases from V and 0 from J; bases not matched to a gene: 3. Germline values: CDR1 LNHDA, CDR2 SQIVND (reference sequence). The CDR3 extends over 14 amino acids. The CDR3 region is CASRRQGLNTEAFF. DNA for the CDR3: TGTGCCAGTAGACGACAGGGGCTGAACACTGAAGCTTTCTTT.